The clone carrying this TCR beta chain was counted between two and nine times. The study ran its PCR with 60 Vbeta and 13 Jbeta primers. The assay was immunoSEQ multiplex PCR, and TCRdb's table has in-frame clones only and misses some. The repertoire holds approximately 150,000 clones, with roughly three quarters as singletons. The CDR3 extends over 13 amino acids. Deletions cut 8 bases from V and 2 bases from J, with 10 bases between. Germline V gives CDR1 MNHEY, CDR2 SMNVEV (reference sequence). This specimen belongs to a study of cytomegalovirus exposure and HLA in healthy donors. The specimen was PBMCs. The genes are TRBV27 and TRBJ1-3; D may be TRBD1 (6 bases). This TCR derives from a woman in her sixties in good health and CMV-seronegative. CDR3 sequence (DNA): TGTGCCAGCCGGGCAGGGGCTGGAAACACCATATATTTT. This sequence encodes CASRAGAGNTIYF.